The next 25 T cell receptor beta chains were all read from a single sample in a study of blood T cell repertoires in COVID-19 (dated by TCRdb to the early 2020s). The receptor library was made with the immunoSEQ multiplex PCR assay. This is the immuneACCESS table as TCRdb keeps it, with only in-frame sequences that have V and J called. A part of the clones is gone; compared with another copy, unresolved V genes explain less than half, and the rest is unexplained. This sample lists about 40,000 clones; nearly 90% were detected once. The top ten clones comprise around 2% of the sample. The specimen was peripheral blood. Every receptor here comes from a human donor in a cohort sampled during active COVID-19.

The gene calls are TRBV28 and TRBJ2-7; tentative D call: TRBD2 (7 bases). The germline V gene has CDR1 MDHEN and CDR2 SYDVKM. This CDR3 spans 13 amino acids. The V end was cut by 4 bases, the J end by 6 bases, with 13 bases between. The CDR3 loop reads CASSSWGGREQYF. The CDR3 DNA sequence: TGTGCCAGCAGTTCCTGGGGGGGCCGCGAGCAGTACTTC. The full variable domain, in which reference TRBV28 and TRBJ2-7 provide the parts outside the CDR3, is DVKVTQSSRYLVKRTGEKVFLECVQDMDHENMFWYRQDPGLGLRLIYFSYDVKMKEKGDIPEGYSVSREKKERFSLILESASTNQTSMYLCASSSWGGREQYFGPGTRLTVT.

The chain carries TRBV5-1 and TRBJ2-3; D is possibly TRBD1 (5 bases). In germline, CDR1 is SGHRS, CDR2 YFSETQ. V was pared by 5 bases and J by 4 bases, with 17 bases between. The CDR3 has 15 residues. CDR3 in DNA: TGCGCCAGCAGGGTAGGAACAGGCGGTCCAGATACGCAGTATTTT. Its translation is CASRVGTGGPDTQYF.

The CDR3 coding sequence is TGTGCCAGCAGCCCACCGGTGGGCAGTTCTCCCTCTGGAAACACCATATATTTT. Protein product: CASSPPVGSSPSGNTIYF. The chain is built from TRBV7-9 and TRBJ1-3; D not resolved. V lost 5 bases and J lost 0, with 20 bases in between. The V gene's germline CDR1 is SEHNR and CDR2 FQNEAQ (reference sequence). This CDR3 comprises 18 residues.

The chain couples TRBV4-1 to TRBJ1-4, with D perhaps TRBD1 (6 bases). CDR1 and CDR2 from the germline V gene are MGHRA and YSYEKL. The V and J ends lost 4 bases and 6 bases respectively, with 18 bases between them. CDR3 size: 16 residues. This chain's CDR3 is CASSLDAAGAYEKLFF. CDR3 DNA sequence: TGCGCCAGCAGCCTAGACGCCGCAGGGGCGTATGAAAAACTGTTTTTT.

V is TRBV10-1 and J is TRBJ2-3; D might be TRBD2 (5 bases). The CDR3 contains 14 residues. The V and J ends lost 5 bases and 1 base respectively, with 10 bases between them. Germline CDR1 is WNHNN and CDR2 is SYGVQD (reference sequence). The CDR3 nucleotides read TGCGCCAGCAGTATAGCGACCCGCACAGATACGCAGTATTTT. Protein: CASSIATRTDTQYF.

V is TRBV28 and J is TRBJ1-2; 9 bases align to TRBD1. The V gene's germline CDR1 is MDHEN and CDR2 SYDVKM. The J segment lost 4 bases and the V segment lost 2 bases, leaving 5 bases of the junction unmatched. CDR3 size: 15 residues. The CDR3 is CASSLRTGEGYGYTF. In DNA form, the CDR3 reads TGTGCCAGCAGTTTAAGGACAGGGGAGGGCTATGGCTACACCTTC.

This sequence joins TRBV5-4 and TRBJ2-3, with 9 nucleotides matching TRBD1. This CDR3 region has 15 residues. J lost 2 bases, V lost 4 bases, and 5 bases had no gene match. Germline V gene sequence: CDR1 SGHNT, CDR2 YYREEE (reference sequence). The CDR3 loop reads CASSTTQGATDTQYF. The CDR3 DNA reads TGTGCCAGCAGCACCACACAGGGGGCCACAGATACGCAGTATTTT.

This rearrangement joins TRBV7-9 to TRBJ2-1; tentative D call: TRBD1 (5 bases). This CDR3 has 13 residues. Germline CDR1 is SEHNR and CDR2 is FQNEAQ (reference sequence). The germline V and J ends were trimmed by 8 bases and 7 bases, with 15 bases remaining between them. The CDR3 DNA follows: TGTGCCAGCCTCAGGACACCCAGGAATGAGCAGTTCTTC. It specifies CASLRTPRNEQFF.

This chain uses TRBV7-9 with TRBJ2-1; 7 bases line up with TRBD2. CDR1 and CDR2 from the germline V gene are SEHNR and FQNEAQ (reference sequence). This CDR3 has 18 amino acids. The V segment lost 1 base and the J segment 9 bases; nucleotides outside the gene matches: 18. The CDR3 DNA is TGTGCCAGCAGCTTAGGGGGCTGGGAGGGGAACCCCTTTGGTGAGCAGTTCTTC. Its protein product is CASSLGGWEGNPFGEQFF.

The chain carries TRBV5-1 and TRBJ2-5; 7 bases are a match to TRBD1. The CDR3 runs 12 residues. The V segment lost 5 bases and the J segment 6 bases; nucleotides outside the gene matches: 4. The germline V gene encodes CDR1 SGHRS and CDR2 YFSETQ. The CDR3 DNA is TGCGCCAGCAGGACAGGGTCACAGACCCAGTACTTC. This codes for CASRTGSQTQYF.

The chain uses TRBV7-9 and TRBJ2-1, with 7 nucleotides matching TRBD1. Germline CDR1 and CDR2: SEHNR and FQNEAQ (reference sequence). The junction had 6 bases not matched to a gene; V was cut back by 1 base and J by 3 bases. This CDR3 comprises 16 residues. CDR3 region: CASSLDRGSFYNEQFF. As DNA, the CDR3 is TGTGCCAGCAGCTTAGACAGGGGTAGTTTCTACAATGAGCAGTTCTTC.

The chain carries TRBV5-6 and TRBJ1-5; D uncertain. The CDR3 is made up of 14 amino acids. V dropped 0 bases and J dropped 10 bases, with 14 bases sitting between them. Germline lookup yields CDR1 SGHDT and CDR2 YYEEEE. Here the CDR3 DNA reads TGTGCCAGCAGCTTGGGGAGGGTGATCAGCCCCCAGCATTTT. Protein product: CASSLGRVISPQHF.

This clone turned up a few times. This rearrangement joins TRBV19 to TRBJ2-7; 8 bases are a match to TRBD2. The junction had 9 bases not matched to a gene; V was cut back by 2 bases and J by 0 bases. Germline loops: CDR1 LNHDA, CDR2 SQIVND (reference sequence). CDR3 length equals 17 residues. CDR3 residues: CASSISLAGTSSYEQYF. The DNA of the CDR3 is TGTGCCAGTAGTATATCATTAGCGGGGACAAGCTCCTACGAGCAGTACTTC.

DNA for the CDR3: TGTGCCAGCAGCCCCACAGGGTCCGATACGCAGTATTTT. This encodes CASSPTGSDTQYF. This rearrangement joins TRBV12-3 or TRBV12-4 to TRBJ2-3, with D tentatively TRBD1 (6 bases). The CDR3 contains 13 residues. V was shortened by 6 bases and J by 6 bases, with 13 bases between the two germline ends.

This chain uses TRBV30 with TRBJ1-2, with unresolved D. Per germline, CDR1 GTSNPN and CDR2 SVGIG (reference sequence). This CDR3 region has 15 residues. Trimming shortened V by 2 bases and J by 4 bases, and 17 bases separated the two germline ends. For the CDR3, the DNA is TGTGCCTGGAGTCTTCTAGGAGTCTCGTCCTATGGCTACACCTTC. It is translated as CAWSLLGVSSYGYTF. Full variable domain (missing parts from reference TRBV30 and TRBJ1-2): SQTIHQWPATLVQPVGSPLSLECTVEGTSNPNLYWYRQAAGRGLQLLFYSVGIGQISSEVPQNLSASRPQDRQFILSSKKLLLSDSGFYLCAWSLLGVSSYGYTFGSGTRLTVV.

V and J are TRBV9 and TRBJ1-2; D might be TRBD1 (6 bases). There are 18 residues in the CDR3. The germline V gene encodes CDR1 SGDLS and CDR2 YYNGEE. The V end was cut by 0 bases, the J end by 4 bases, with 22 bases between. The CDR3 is CASSVVGEGDAIGYGYTF. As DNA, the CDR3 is TGTGCCAGCAGCGTAGTAGGGGAGGGGGACGCTATCGGCTATGGCTACACCTTC.

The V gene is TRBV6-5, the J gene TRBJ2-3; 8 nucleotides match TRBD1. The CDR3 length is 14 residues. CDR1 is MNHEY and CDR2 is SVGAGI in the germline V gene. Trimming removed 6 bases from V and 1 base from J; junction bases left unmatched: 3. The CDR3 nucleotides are TGTGCCAGCAGGGACAGGGAGGGCACAGATACGCAGTATTTT. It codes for CASRDREGTDTQYF.

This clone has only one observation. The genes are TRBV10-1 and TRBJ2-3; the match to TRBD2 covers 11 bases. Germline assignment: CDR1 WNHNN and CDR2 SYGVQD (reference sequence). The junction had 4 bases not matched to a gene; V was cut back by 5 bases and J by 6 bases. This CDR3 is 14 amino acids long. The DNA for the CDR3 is TGCGCCAGCAGTCCGGGACTAGCGGTGGATACGCAGTATTTT. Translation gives CASSPGLAVDTQYF.

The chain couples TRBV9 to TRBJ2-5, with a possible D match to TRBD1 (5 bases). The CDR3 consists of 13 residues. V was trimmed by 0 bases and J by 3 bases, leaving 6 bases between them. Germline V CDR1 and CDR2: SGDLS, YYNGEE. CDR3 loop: CASSVVGEETQYF. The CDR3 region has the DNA TGTGCCAGCAGCGTAGTAGGGGAAGAGACCCAGTACTTC.

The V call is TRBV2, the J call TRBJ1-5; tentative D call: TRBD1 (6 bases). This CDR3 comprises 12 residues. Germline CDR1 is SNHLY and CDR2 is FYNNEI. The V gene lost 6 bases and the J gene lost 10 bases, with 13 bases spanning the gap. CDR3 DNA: TGTGCCAGCAGAGGGCCAGGGGCTCCCCAGCATTTT. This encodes CASRGPGAPQHF.

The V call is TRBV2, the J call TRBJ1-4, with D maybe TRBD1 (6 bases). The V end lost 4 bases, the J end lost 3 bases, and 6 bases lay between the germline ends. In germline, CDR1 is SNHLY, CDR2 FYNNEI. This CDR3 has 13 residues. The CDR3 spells CASSGTANEKLFF. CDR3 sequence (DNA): TGTGCCAGCAGTGGGACAGCTAATGAAAAACTGTTTTTT.

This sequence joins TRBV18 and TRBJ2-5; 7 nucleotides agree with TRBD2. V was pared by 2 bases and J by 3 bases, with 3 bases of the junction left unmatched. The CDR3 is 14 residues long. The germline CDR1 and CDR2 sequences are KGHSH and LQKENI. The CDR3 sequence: CASSPASGEETQYF. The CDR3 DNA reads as TGTGCCAGCTCACCAGCTAGCGGTGAAGAGACCCAGTACTTC.

The CDR3 nucleotides read TGTGCCAGCAGCTTAGCAGGGCACGAGCAGTACTTC. It is translated as CASSLAGHEQYF. The chain couples TRBV11-2 to TRBJ2-7; D is perhaps TRBD1 (5 bases). The CDR3 extends over 12 amino acids. V lost 1 base and J lost 5, with 6 bases in between. CDR1 and CDR2 from the germline V gene are SGHAT and FQNNGV. Supplemented by reference TRBV11-2 and TRBJ2-7, the full variable domain reads EAGVAQSPRYKIIEKRQSVAFWCNPISGHATLYWYQQILGQGPKLLIQFQNNGVVDDSQLPKDRFSAERLKGVDSTLKIQPAKLEDSAVYLCASSLAGHEQYFGPGTRLTVT.

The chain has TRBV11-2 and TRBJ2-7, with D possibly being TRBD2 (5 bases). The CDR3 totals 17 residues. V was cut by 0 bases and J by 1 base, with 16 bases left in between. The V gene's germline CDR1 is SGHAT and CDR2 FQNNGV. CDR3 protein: CASSLDPAGAGSYEQYF. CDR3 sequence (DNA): TGTGCCAGCAGCTTAGATCCGGCGGGCGCGGGTTCCTACGAGCAGTACTTC.

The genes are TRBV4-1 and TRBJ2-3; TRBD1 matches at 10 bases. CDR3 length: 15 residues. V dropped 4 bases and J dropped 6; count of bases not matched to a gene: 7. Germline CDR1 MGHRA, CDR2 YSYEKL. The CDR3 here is CASSLDRGSPDTQYF. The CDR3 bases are TGCGCCAGCAGCCTGGACAGGGGGTCTCCTGATACGCAGTATTTT.